One T cell receptor (beta chain) is described in this entry. This receptor's antigen is unknown. No much larger clone exists at a distance of one base, and base qualities are not known. These data are taken from a study of beta chain features in type 1 diabetes (dated by TCRdb to 2017 to 2018). For context, the study as a whole: Mean age, gender distribution, total cell number and subset yield were not different between patients and healthy donors. Across all samples, about 110 million sorted cells were examined, and cell number per subset correlated strongly with RNA yield. The study compared the TCRB repertoires of sorted circulating CD4+ T cell subsets in recently diagnosed type 1 diabetes patients with those in matched healthy donors. Regulatory and stem cell-like memory subsets were obtained from only 8 patients and roughly 8 healthy donors, while naive and central memory subsets were obtained from all 30 or so donors.

The entire amount of isolated RNA was reverse transcribed using the High Capacity cDNA Reverse Transcription Kit, so the sequenced TCRB transcripts were expressed ones. Deep immunoSEQ sequencing was applied to naive, central memory and regulatory T cell samples, giving an average of around 3.8 million total reads per sample. After sorted cells were lysed in RLT buffer, RNA was extracted with DNase-treated RNeasy Micro or Mini kits, with the choice depending on cell number. To prevent cross-contamination, every cell subset was processed on its own, while patient and healthy donor samples were processed together. TCRB sequences were amplified from cDNA with the immunoSEQ multiplex PCR, producing 87-bp fragments spanning the CDR3 region. The amplicons were sequenced using the Illumina HiSeq platform. The study's own analysis went as follows. Synthetic template baselines were used to correct PCR bias computationally, reads within Hamming distance 2 were collapsed together, and singletons that could not be merged were discarded. Reads were aligned to IMGT to assign V, D and J genes, CDR3 length, and insertions or deletions at six rearrangement sites. Within each subset, clonotype counts were normalized to sorted cell number, after which true diversity and Gini coefficients were computed with the tcR R package. The overlap coefficient, calculated on TCRB nucleotide sequences, was used to measure repertoire sharing. As a proxy for the pre-selection repertoire, out-of-frame TCRB sequences from naive cells were analyzed. This immuneACCESS table, as held by TCRdb, lists in-frame sequences with V and J called but not all clones. Of the missing ones, under half trace to an unresolved V gene in checked studies; the others have no known cause. The DNA gave D and trimming, while V, J and clone size come from that table. The sample contains 640,000 or so clones, about an eighth of them found a single time. The ten most abundant clones make up less than 0.025% of the sample.

Each donor gave one peripheral blood draw, averaging approximately 110 mL, which was collected into heparinised tubes. A BD FACSAria II and a panel including CD45RO, CCR7, CD25, CD127, CD95 and CD27 were used to sort naive, central memory, regulatory and stem cell-like memory CD4+ T cells. Every sorted population had a purity above 95%. PBMCs were isolated immediately by Lymphoprep density gradient centrifugation and stained directly without culture. So that batch effects would be minimized, each experiment stained and sorted samples in pairs, pairing one healthy donor with one patient. Study-level results and caveats: Shorter templates might have been favored by PCR, but patient and control samples were amplified and corrected together, so both groups would have been affected equally by any skew. In all four CD4+ subsets, TCRB CDR3 length was moderately but significantly shorter in type 1 diabetes patients. Because the HLA sub-analyses included only small numbers of individuals, any influence of HLA type on TCRB rearrangement was left unresolved. The naive, central memory and regulatory TCRB repertoires appeared to resemble one another more closely among patients than among healthy donors. Fewer insertions and more nucleotide deletions at VDJ recombination sites were observed in patients with type 1 diabetes, implying thymic rearrangement abnormalities. Because cDNA was sequenced instead of genomic DNA, highly expressing activated cells could be over-represented, though the groups showed no difference in activation or CD3 levels.

The clonotype originates from a man between 18 and 29 years old with type 1 diabetes. The source material was naive CD4+ T cells from blood. The meaning of the sample's cell subset or site label: true naive CD4+ T cells.

The DNA sequence follows: TGTGCCAGTAGTCGGGGCAGGGGGGACGAGCAGTACTTC. Its translation reads: CASSRGRGDEQYF. Recombination connected TRBV19 to TRBJ2-7; a tentative D match to TRBD1 spans 7 bases. The CDR3 holds 13 amino acids from the cysteine to the phenylalanine. The entry retains the CDR3 DNA only, 39 bases that are in frame from base 1. The germline ends are 13 bases apart after V is trimmed by 5 bases and J by 5 bases. CDR1 and CDR2, looked up from the germline V gene (reference sequence), are LNHDA and SQIVND.